This record concerns one TCR beta chain sequence. Its cognate antigen has yet to be identified. Base qualities are not recorded, but no much larger clone differs from it by a single base. In Seattle, one collaborating source enrolled patients while the infection was active and tracked those patients longitudinally over the course of disease. Whole blood was collected in K2EDTA tubes by collaborating institutions according to the institutions' own protocols. For TCRbeta analysis, collaborators shipped samples as frozen whole blood, isolated PBMCs, or DNA extracted from either of those sample types. This record comes from a study of blood T cell repertoires in COVID-19 (dated by TCRdb to 2020 to 2021). Turning to the overall study: Collaborator samples came from the United States, Italy and Spain and covered acute and convalescent phases of COVID-19. The material from the prospective study consisted of cDNA or gDNA derived from T cells, B-cell-depleted T cells, or PBMCs. Deeply sampled blood TCRbeta repertoires from subjects exposed to, actively infected with, or recovered from COVID-19 were included in the dataset. The repertoires were released in a freely available public database meant as a resource for research on the immune response to SARS-CoV-2. Samples came from the ongoing ImmuneRACE study (first 160 participants) plus 1,254 subjects from 6 global collaborators. Sample metadata almost always included a de-identified subject ID, COVID-19 status, age in years and sex. Where available, HLA class I and class II types were obtained from metadata supplied by the sample provider rather than from assay-based typing.

Germline trimming amounts to 6 bases on V and 5 bases on J, with 11 as the count of junction bases outside the gene matches. CDR1 MNHEY and CDR2 SVGAGI were looked up in the germline V gene. Counted from cysteine to phenylalanine, this CDR3 has 15 amino acids. Only CDR3 DNA is held: 45 bases, read in frame from base 1. TCRbeta CDR3 regions were amplified from genomic DNA using the immunoSEQ Assay, a bias-controlled multiplex PCR. The published analysis was carried out like this. The number of nucleated cells in each sample was estimated by amplification of reference gene primers within the assay. Sequence reads were collapsed and filtered to measure the absolute abundance of every unique TCRbeta CDR3 rearrangement. For each sample, productive Simpson clonality was calculated as the square root of Simpson's diversity index over productive rearrangements. TCRdb holds this immuneACCESS table with in-frame rearrangements only. Some clones are missing; in checked studies, unresolved V genes explain under half, and the rest has no known cause. D and trimming come from the DNA, and the V and J calls and clone size come from that table. The sample table records some 180,000 clones; roughly 84% of these occur just once. The top ten constitute roughly 7.2% of the sample.

Beyond this particular receptor, the publication reports: The amount of clinical and demographic metadata varied by source and participant and was provided uncurated.

This clonotype was obtained from a woman aged 40 to 50 with COVID-19, enrolled during active disease. The rearranged segments are TRBV6-5 and TRBJ1-2; the junction holds 8 bases that match TRBD1. Sequencing input: peripheral blood. The CDR3 reads CASSRGQGRFYGYTF. Read as DNA, the sequence is TGTGCCAGCAGCCGAGGACAGGGTCGATTTTATGGCTACACCTTC.